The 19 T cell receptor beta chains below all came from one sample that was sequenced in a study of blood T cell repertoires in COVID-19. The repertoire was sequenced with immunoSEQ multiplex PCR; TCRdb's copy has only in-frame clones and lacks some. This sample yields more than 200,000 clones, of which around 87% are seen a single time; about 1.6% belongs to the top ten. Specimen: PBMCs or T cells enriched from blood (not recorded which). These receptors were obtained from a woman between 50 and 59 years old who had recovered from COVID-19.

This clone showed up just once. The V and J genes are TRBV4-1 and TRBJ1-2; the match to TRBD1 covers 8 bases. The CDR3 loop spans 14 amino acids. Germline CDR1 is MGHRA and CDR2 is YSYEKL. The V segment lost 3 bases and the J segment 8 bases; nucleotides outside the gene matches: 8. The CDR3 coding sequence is TGCGCCAGCAGCCACACTCTCGGGACAGGCGGCTACACCTTC. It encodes CASSHTLGTGGYTF.

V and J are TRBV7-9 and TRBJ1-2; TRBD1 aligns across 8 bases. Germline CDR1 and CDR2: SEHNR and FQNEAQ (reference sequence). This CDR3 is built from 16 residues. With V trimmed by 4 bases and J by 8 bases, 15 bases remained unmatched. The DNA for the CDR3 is TGTGCCAGCAGCTACCCAAGTACCAGGGGGCTTGGCGGCTACACCTTC. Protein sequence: CASSYPSTRGLGGYTF.

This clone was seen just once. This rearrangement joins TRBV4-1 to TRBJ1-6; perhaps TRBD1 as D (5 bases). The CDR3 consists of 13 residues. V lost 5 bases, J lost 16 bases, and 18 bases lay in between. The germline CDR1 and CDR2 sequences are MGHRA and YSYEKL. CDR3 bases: TGCGCCAGCAGCTTAAGAGAACAGGAGAGGCTCCACTTT. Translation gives CASSLREQERLHF.

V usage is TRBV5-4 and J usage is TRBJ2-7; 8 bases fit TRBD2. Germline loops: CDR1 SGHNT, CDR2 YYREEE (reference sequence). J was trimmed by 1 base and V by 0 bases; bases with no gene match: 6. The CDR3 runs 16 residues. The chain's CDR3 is CASSLGGRLGSYEQYF. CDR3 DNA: TGTGCCAGCAGCTTGGGCGGGAGGCTTGGTTCCTACGAGCAGTACTTC.

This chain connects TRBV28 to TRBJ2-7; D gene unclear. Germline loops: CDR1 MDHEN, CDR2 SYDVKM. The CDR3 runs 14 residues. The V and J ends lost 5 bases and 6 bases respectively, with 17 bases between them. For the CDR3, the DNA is TGTGCCAGCAGTCCTAATCTAGGTACAAGCGAGCAGTACTTC. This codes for CASSPNLGTSEQYF.

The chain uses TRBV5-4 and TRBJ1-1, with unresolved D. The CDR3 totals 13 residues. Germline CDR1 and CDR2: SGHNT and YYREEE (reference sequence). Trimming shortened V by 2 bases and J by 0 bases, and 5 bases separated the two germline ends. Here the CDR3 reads CASSFLVNTEAFF. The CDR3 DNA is TGTGCCAGCAGCTTTTTAGTGAACACTGAAGCTTTCTTT.

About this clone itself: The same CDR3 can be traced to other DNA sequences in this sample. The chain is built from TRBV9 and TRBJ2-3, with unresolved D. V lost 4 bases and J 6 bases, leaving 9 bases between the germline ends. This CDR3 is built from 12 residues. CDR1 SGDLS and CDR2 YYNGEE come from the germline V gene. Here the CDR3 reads CASSPTEDTQYF. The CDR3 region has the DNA TGTGCCAGCAGCCCAACAGAGGATACGCAGTATTTT.

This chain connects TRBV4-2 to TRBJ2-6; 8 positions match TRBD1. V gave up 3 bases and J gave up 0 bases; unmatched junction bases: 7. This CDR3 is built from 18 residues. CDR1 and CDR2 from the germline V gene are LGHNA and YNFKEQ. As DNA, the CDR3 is TGTGCCAGCAGCCACCCGGGACAGGCGATCTCTGGGGCCAACGTCCTGACTTTC. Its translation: CASSHPGQAISGANVLTF.

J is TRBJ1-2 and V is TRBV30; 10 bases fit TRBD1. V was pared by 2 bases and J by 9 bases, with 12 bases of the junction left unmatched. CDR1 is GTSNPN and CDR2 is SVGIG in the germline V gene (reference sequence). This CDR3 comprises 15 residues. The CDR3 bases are TGTGCCTGGAGTTTAACCGGGACAGGGGTTTATCGCTACACCTTC. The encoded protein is CAWSLTGTGVYRYTF.

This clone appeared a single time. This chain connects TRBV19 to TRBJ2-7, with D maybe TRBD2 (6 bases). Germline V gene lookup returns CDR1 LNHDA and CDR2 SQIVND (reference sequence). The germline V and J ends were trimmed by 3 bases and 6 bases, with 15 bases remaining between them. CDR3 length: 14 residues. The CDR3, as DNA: TGTGCCAGTAGTATCGTCCACCTAGCGTCCGAGCAGTACTTC. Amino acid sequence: CASSIVHLASEQYF.

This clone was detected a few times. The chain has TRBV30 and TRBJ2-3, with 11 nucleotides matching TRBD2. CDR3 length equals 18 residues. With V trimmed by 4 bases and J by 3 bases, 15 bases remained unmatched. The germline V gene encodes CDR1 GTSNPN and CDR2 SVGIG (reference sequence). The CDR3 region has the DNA TGTGCCTGGACGATCCCGGCCGGGCTAGCGGGAGGAACAGATACGCAGTATTTT. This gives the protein CAWTIPAGLAGGTDTQYF.

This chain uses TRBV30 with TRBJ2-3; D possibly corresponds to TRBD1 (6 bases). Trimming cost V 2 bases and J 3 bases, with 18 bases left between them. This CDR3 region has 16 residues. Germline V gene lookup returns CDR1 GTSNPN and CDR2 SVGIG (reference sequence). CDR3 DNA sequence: TGTGCCTGGAGTCCACACTCCGCAAGGGGGACAGATACGCAGTATTTT. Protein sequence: CAWSPHSARGTDTQYF.

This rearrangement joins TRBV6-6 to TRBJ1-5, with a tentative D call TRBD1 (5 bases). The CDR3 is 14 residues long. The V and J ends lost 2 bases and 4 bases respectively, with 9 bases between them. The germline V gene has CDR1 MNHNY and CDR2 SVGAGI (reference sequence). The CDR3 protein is CASSYTGGNQPQHF. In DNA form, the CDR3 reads TGTGCCAGCAGTTACACAGGAGGGAATCAGCCCCAGCATTTT.

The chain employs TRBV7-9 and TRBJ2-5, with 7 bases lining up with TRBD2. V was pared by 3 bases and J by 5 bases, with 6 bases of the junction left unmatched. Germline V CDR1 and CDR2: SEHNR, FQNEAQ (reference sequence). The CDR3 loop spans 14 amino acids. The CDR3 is CASSFAGVRETQYF. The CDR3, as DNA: TGTGCCAGCAGCTTCGCGGGAGTGCGGGAGACCCAGTACTTC.

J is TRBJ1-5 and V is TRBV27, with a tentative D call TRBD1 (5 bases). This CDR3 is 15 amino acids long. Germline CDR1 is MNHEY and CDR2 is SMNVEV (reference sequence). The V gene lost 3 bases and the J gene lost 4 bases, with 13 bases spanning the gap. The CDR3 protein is CASSFMGGTNQPQHF. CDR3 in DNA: TGTGCCAGCAGTTTCATGGGAGGGACTAATCAGCCCCAGCATTTT.

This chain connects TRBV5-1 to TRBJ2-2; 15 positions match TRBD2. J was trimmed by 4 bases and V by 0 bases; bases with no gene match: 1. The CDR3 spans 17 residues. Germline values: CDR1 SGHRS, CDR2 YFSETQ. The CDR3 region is CASSLGGLAGGTGELFF. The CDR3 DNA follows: TGCGCCAGCAGCTTGGGGGGACTAGCGGGAGGCACCGGGGAGCTGTTTTTT.

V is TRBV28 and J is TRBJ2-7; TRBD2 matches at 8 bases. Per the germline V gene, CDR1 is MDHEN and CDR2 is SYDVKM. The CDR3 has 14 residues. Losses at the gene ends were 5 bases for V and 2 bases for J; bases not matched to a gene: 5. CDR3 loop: CASSAGGSTYEQYF. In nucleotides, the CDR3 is TGTGCCAGCAGTGCGGGGGGTTCGACCTACGAGCAGTACTTC.

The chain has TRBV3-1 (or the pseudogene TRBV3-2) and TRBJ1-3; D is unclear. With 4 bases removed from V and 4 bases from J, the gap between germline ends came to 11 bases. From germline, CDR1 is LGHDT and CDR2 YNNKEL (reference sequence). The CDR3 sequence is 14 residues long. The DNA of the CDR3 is TGTGCCAGCAGCCCATTCTCACAGGGAAACACCATATATTTT. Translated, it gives CASSPFSQGNTIYF.

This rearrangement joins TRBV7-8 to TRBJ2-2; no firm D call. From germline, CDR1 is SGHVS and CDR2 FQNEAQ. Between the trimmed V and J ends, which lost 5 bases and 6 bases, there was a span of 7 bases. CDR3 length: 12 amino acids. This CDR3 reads CASSTRAGELFF. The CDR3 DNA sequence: TGTGCCAGCAGCACCCGGGCCGGGGAGCTGTTTTTT.